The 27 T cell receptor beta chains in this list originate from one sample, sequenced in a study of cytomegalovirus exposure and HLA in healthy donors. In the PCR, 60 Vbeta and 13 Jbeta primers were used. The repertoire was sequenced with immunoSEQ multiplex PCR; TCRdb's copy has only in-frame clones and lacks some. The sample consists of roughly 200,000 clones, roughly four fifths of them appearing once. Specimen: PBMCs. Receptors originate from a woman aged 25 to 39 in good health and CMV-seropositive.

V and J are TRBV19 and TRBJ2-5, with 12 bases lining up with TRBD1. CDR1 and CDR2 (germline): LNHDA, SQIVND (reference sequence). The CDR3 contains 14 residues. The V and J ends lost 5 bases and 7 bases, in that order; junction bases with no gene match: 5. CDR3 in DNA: TGTGCCAGTAGTGTGGGACAGGGGGCAGGGACCCAGTACTTC. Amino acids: CASSVGQGAGTQYF.

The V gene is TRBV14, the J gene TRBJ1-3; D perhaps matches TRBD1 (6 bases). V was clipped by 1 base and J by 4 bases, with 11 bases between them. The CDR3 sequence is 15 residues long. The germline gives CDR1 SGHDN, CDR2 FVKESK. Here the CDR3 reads CASSQVKGTGNTIYF. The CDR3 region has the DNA TGTGCCAGCAGCCAAGTCAAGGGGACAGGAAACACCATATATTTT.

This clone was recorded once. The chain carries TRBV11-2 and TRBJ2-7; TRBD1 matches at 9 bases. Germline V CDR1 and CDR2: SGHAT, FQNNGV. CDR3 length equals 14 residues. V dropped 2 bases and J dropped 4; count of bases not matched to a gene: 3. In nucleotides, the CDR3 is TGTGCCAGCAGCTTAACAGGGGGCCCTTACGAGCAGTACTTC. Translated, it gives CASSLTGGPYEQYF.

Here the CDR3 DNA reads TGTGCCAGCAGTGGGGGACAGGGGGCCCCATCTACTGAAGCTTTCTTT. As protein: CASSGGQGAPSTEAFF. The gene calls are TRBV27 and TRBJ1-1, with 12 bases that match TRBD1. The CDR3 is 16 residues long. Germline V gives CDR1 MNHEY, CDR2 SMNVEV (reference sequence). V lost 5 bases, J lost 5 bases, and 9 bases stayed unmatched.

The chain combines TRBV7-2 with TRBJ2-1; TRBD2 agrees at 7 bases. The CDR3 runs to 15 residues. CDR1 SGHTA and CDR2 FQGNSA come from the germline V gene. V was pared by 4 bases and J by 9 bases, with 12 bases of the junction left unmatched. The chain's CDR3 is CASSSPWRESSEQFF. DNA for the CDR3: TGTGCCAGCAGCTCTCCTTGGCGGGAGTCGTCTGAGCAGTTCTTC.

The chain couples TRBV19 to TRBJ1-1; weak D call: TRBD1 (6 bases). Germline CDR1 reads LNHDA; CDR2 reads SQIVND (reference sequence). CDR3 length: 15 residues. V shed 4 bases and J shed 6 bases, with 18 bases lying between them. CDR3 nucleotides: TGTGCCAGTAGTACCCCCGGCGGGGGCTTCGCTGAAGCTTTCTTT. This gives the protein CASSTPGGGFAEAFF.

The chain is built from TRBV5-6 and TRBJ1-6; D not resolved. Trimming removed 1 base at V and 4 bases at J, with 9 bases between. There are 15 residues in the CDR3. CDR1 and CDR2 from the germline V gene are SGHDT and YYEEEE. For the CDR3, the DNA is TGTGCCAGCAGCTTGTCGAACGGGTATAATTCACCCCTCCACTTT. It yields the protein CASSLSNGYNSPLHF.

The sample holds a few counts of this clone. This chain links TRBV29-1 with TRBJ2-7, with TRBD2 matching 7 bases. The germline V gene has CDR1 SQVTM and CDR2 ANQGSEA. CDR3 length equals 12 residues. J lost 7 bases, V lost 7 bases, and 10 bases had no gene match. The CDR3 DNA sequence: TGCAGCGCCGTGGCGGTGGGGGGGGAGCAGTACTTC. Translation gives CSAVAVGGEQYF.

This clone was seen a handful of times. The CDR3 DNA is TGTGCCAGCAGCTCGGAGATGAACACTGAAGCTTTCTTT. Protein sequence: CASSSEMNTEAFF. The rearrangement links TRBV5-4 to TRBJ1-1; no definite D call. CDR1 is SGHNT, CDR2 YYREEE, per germline (reference sequence). The CDR3 runs to 13 residues. V was trimmed by 3 bases and J by 0 bases, leaving 6 bases between them. The complete variable domain, with remaining parts taken from reference TRBV5-4 and TRBJ1-1, reads ETGVTQSPTHLIKTRGQQVTLRCSSQSGHNTVSWYQQALGQGPQFIFQYYREEENGRGNFPPRFSGLQFPNYSSELNVNALELDDSALYLCASSSEMNTEAFFGQGTRLTVV.

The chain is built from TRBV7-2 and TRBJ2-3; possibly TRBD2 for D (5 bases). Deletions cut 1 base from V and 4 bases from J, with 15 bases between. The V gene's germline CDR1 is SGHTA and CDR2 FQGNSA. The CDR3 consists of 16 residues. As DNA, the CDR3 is TGTGCCAGCAGCTTAGGTCTCGGGATAGAGGCAGATACGCAGTATTTT. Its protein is CASSLGLGIEADTQYF.

DNA for the CDR3: TGTGCCAGCAGCCCGACTAGCGGGGCTGAGACCCAGTACTTC. Translated: CASSPTSGAETQYF. This rearrangement joins TRBV25-1 to TRBJ2-5; 11 nucleotides agree with TRBD2. Germline V gene lookup returns CDR1 MGHDK and CDR2 SYGVNS. This CDR3 spans 14 amino acids. Trimming cost V 6 bases and J 5 bases; bases outside gene matches: 5.

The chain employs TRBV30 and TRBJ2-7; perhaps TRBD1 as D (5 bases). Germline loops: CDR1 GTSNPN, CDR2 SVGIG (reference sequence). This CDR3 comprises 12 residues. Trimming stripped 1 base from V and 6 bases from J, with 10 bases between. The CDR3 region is CAWSAGLGEQYF. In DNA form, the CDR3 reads TGTGCCTGGAGTGCAGGGTTGGGCGAGCAGTACTTC.

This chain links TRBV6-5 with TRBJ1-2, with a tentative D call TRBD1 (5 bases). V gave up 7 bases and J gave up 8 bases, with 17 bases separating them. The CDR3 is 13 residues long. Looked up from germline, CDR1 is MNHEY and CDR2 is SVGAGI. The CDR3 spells CASTEGEGLGYTF. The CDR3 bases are TGTGCCAGCACCGAAGGGGAGGGCCTGGGCTACACCTTC.

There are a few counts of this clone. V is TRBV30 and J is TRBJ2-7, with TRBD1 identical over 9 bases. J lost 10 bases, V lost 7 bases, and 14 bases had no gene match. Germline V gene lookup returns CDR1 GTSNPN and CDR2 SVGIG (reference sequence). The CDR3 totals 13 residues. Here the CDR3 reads CASTGQGLRQQYF. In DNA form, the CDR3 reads TGTGCCTCTACGGGACAGGGTCTACGACAACAGTACTTC.

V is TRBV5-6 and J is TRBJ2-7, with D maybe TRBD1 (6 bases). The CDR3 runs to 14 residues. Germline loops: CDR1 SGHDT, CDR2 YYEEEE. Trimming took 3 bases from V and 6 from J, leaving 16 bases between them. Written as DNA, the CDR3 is TGTGCCAGCAGCTACAGGGTTGGCTGGTTCGAGCAGTACTTC. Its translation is CASSYRVGWFEQYF. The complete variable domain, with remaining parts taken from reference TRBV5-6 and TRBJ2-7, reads DAGVTQSPTHLIKTRGQQVTLRCSPKSGHDTVSWYQQALGQGPQFIFQYYEEEERQRGNFPDRFSGHQFPNYSSELNVNALLLGDSALYLCASSYRVGWFEQYFGPGTRLTVT.

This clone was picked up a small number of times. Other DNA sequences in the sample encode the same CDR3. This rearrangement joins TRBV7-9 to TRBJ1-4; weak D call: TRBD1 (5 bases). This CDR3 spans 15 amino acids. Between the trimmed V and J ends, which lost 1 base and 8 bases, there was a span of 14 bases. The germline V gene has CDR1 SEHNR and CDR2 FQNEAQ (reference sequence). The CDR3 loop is CASSLGDRGGEKLFF. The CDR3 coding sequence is TGTGCCAGCAGCTTAGGGGACCGTGGAGGGGAAAAACTGTTTTTT.

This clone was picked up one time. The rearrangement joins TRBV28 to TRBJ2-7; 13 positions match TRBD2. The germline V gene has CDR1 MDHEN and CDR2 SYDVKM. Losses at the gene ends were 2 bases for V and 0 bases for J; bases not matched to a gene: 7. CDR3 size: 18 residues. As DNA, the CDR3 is TGTGCCAGCAGTTTACGTAGGACTAGCGGGGGCAGCTCCTACGAGCAGTACTTC. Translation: CASSLRRTSGGSSYEQYF.

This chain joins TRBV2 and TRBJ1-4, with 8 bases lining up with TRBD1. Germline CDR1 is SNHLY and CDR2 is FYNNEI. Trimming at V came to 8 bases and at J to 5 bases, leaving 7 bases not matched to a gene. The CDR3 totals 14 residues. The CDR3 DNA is TGTGCCAGCGGGATAGGGACAGGAAATGAAAAACTGTTTTTT. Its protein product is CASGIGTGNEKLFF. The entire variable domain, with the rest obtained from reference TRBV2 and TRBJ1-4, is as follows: EPEVTQTPSHQVTQMGQEVILRCVPISNHLYFYWYRQILGQKVEFLVSFYNNEISEKSEIFDDQFSVERPDGSNFTLKIRSTKLEDSAMYFCASGIGTGNEKLFFGSGTQLSVL.

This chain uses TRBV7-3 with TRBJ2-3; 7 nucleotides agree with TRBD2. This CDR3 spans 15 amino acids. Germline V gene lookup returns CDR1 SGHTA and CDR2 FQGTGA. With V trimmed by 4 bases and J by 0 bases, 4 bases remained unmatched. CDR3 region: CASSWLAASTDTQYF. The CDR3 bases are TGTGCCAGCAGCTGGCTAGCGGCTAGCACAGATACGCAGTATTTT.

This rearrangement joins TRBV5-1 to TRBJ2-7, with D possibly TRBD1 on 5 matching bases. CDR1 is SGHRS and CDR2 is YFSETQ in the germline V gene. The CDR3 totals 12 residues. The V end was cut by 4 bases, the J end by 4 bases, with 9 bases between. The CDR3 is CASSPQGYEQYF. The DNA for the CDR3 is TGCGCCAGCAGCCCGCAGGGTTACGAGCAGTACTTC.

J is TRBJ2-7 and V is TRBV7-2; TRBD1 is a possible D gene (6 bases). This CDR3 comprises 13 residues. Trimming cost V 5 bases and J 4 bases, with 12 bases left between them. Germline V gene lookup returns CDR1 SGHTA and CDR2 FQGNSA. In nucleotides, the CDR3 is TGTGCCAGCAGCCTCAGGACAGATTACGAGCAGTACTTC. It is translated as CASSLRTDYEQYF.

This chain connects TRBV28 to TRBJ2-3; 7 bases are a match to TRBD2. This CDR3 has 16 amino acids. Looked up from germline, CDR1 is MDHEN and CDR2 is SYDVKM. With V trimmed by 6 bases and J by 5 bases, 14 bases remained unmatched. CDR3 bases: TGTGCCAGCAGCCCCCAGGCCAGCGGGAAGGGAGATACGCAGTATTTT. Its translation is CASSPQASGKGDTQYF.

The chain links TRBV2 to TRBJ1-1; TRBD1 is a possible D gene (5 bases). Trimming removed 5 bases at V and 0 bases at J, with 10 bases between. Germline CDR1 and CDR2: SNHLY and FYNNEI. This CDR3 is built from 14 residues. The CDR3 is CASSSRGLNTEAFF. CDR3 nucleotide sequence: TGTGCCAGCAGTTCTAGGGGTTTGAACACTGAAGCTTTCTTT.

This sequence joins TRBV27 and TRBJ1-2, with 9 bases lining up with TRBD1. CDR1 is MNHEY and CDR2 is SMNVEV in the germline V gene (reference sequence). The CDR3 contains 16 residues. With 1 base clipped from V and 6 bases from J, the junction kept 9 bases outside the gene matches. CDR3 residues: CASSLLGTGPADGYTF. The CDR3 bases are TGTGCCAGCAGTTTATTGGGGACAGGGCCCGCGGATGGCTACACCTTC.

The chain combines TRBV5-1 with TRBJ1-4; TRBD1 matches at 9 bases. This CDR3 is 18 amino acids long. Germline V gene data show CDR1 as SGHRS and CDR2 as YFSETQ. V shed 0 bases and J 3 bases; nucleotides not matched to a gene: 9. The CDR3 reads CASSLVGQGPGANEKLFF. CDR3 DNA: TGCGCCAGCAGCTTGGTTGGACAGGGGCCGGGGGCTAATGAAAAACTGTTTTTT.

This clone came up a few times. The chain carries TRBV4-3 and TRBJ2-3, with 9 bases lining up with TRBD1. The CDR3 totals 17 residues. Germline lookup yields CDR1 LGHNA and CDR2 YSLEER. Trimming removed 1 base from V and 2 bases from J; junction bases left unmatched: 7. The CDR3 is CASSQVGQGRDTDTQYF. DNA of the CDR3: TGCGCCAGCAGCCAAGTGGGACAGGGTAGGGACACAGATACGCAGTATTTT.

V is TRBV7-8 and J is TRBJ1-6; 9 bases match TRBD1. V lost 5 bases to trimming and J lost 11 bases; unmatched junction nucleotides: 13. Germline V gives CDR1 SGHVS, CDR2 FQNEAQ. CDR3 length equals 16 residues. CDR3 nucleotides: TGTGCCAGCAGCGCGCATCCCGGGACAGGGTCTACACCCCTCCACTTT. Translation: CASSAHPGTGSTPLHF.